Reported below is one TCR beta chain. Its specificity is not known. CDR1 and CDR2 from the germline V gene are MNHEY and SVGAGI. This CDR3 comprises 14 residues. Trimming took off 7 bases at V and 8 bases at J, with 20 bases between the two ends. This sample is drawn from a study of T cell responses to AZD1222 COVID-19 vaccine. Study-wide findings and caveats: Spike was spanned by vaccine-associated CD4 TCRs, with dominance at 160-218 and 743-854. Following two doses of AZD1222, Spike-specific TCR breadth and depth rose. Of spike-specific TCRs, nearly half reportedly target regions left unmutated in variants. The donor group comprised mostly white British people and more females; the analysis possibly underestimated clonal diversity.

The protocol was immunoSEQ multiplex PCR, while the TCRdb copy is restricted to in-frame clones and leaves out a portion. The sample lists under 200,000 clones, under 95% occurring once. The chain is built from TRBV6-5 and TRBJ1-2; TRBD1 might be the D (6 bases). The receptor's source is an adult in good health. The specimen comprised peripheral blood, sampled on day 0 of MenACWY control vaccination. In DNA form, the CDR3 reads TGTGCCAGCATTCGTTCAGGGGACCAGGGGGGCTACACCTTC. This gives the protein CASIRSGDQGGYTF.